The 18 T cell receptor beta chains listed next were all sequenced from one sample in a study of Graves' ophthalmopathy and Graves' hyperthyroidism. Beta-chain TCR CDR3 regions were amplified from RNA transcripts. Investigators did first-round RT-PCR with HTBI primers, then second-round multiplex PCR. MiXCR, applied by TCRdb to the multiplex PCR reads, yields one record per CDR3 protein. The data hold about half a million distinct CDR3 sequences, with around 15% observed a single time. Source material: blood. All receptors derive from a woman in her thirties with Graves' ophthalmopathy.

This clonotype was counted ten times or more. The chain has TRBV5-1 and TRBJ2-6, with 9 bases identical to TRBD2. V shed 5 bases, J shed 0 bases, and the junction held 12 bases outside the gene matches. The CDR3 is 19 amino acids. The germline V gene has CDR1 SGHRS and CDR2 YFSETQ. CDR3 in amino acids: CASRQHSGSLSSGANVLTF. The DNA for the CDR3 is TGCGCCAGCAGACAACATAGCGGGAGCCTAAGCTCTGGGGCCAACGTCCTGACTTTC.

In its sample, this clonotype ranks as medium-sized. This CDR3 reads CASSLVLYAEAFF. The CDR3 DNA reads TGTGCCAGCAGTTTAGTACTATATGCTGAAGCTTTCTTT. The V call is TRBV27, the J call TRBJ1-1; no definite D call. V shed 2 bases and J shed 6 bases, with 10 bases lying between them. CDR1 is MNHEY, CDR2 SMNVEV, per germline (reference sequence). The CDR3 has 13 residues.

This clonotype was recorded many times. CDR3 nucleotides: TGTGCCAGCACCACCGCTTCTCCACGGGCCTACGAGCAGTACTTC. Translating it yields CASTTASPRAYEQYF. The chain combines TRBV28 with TRBJ2-7; no clear D. V shed 7 bases and J shed 2 bases, with 18 bases lying between them. CDR1 and CDR2 from the germline V gene are MDHEN and SYDVKM. This CDR3 has 15 residues.

This clonotype was seen many times. This rearrangement joins TRBV20-1 to TRBJ2-5, with no clear D. V was shortened by 3 bases and J by 3 bases, with 5 bases between the two germline ends. CDR3 length: 11 amino acids. Per the germline V gene, CDR1 is DFQATT and CDR2 is SNEGSKA (reference sequence). The CDR3 region has the DNA TGCAGTGCTAGCCCCGAAGAGACCCAGTACTTC. Translated, it gives CSASPEETQYF.

This clonotype appeared many times. This chain links TRBV7-9 with TRBJ2-7; D not resolved. V lost 5 bases to trimming and J lost 7 bases, with 12 bases between them. The CDR3 loop spans 12 amino acids. Germline V gene sequence: CDR1 SEHNR, CDR2 FQNEAQ (reference sequence). The CDR3 nucleotides read TGTGCCAGCAGCCTCCCCGCTCGGGAGCAGTACTTC. It specifies CASSLPAREQYF. Together with reference TRBV7-9 and TRBJ2-7, the CDR3 gives the full variable domain: DTGVSQNPRHKITKRGQNVTFRCDPISEHNRLYWYRQTLGQGPEFLTYFQNEAQLEKSRLLSDRFSAERPKGSFSTLEIQRTEQGDSAMYLCASSLPAREQYFGPGTRLTVT.

The sample holds many counts of this clonotype. The chain couples TRBV4-1 to TRBJ2-5; D might be TRBD2 (6 bases). Deletions cut 0 bases from V and 7 bases from J, with 18 bases between. The CDR3 runs to 16 residues. CDR1 is MGHRA, CDR2 YSYEKL, per germline. This CDR3 is CASSQDRMGGGVTQYF. The DNA of the CDR3 is TGCGCCAGCAGCCAAGATCGGATGGGAGGAGGGGTGACCCAGTACTTC.

This clonotype was picked up many times. This chain connects TRBV6-1 to TRBJ2-7, with TRBD2 as a possible D gene (5 bases). Germline V lookup: CDR1 MNHNS, CDR2 SASEGT. The CDR3 is made up of 14 amino acids. With 4 bases removed from V and 4 bases from J, the gap between germline ends came to 14 bases. The CDR3 loop reads CASSGGGPFYEQYF. The CDR3, as DNA: TGTGCCAGCAGTGGCGGAGGACCTTTTTACGAGCAGTACTTC.

This clonotype was detected ten times or more. The chain combines TRBV5-1 with TRBJ1-3, with a possible D match to TRBD1 (6 bases). In germline, CDR1 is SGHRS, CDR2 YFSETQ. This CDR3 comprises 15 residues. V shed 0 bases and J shed 2 bases, with 9 bases lying between them. CDR3 coding DNA: TGCGCCAGCAGCTTGGGCCCAGGGGCTGGAAACACCATATATTTT. As protein: CASSLGPGAGNTIYF.

This clonotype was picked up many times. CDR3 amino acids: CASSPTLSNEQYF. As DNA, the CDR3 is TGTGCCAGCAGCCCCACCCTATCAAACGAGCAGTACTTC. The chain carries TRBV9 and TRBJ2-7; D remains ambiguous. Deletions cut 4 bases from V and 5 bases from J, with 13 bases between. The CDR3 extends over 13 amino acids. Germline assignment: CDR1 SGDLS and CDR2 YYNGEE.

This clonotype was seen repeatedly, ten times or more. The chain has TRBV11-1 and TRBJ1-1, with D maybe TRBD1 (5 bases). Germline V gives CDR1 SGHAT, CDR2 FQDESV (reference sequence). There are 16 residues in the CDR3. V gave up 4 bases and J gave up 4 bases, with 19 bases separating them. Here the CDR3 reads CASSSAGLAGTTEAFF. CDR3 sequence (DNA): TGTGCCAGCAGCTCAGCGGGGCTGGCAGGTACCACTGAAGCTTTCTTT.

This clonotype was observed at least ten times. The chain links TRBV6-1 to TRBJ1-3, with no clear D. The CDR3 sequence is 16 residues long. Trimming took 1 base from V and 3 from J, leaving 13 bases between them. Per germline, CDR1 MNHNS and CDR2 SASEGT. CDR3 amino acids: CASSEGVRLIGNTIYF. The CDR3 DNA follows: TGTGCCAGCAGTGAAGGCGTCAGGCTAATTGGAAACACCATATATTTT.

This clonotype has at least ten counts. The chain couples TRBV20-1 to TRBJ1-2, with D unclear. The CDR3 is 12 residues long. CDR1 DFQATT and CDR2 SNEGSKA come from the germline V gene (reference sequence). Trimming removed 6 bases from V and 4 bases from J, with 12 bases in between. The CDR3 DNA reads as TGCAGTGCGCGTCTACCCCGCTATGGCTACACCTTC. Protein sequence: CSARLPRYGYTF.

For the CDR3, the DNA is TGTGCCAGCAGTCCGCTAGCGGGGGCCCCAGAGACCCAGTACTTC. This sequence encodes CASSPLAGAPETQYF. V usage is TRBV12-3 or TRBV12-4 and J usage is TRBJ2-5; 10 positions agree with TRBD2. Unmatched junction bases numbered 7, after V lost 5 bases and J lost 4 bases. There are 15 residues in the CDR3.

This clonotype was recorded many times. The V gene is TRBV6-1, the J gene TRBJ2-2; no clear D gene. Looked up from germline, CDR1 is MNHNS and CDR2 is SASEGT. Trimming cost V 1 base and J 7 bases, with 10 bases left between them. There are 14 residues in the CDR3. CDR3 coding DNA: TGTGCCAGCAGTGAAGTAGTCCCCGGCGGGGAGCTGTTTTTT. Translating gives CASSEVVPGGELFF.

This clonotype was counted ten times or more. A junction end diverges from the germline sequence, so it may reflect a read error. The chain carries TRBV7-2 and TRBJ2-7; TRBD1 might be the D (5 bases). CDR1 SGHTA and CDR2 FQGNSA come from the germline V gene. This CDR3 has 14 residues. The CDR3 DNA reads as TGTGCCAGCAGCTTCGCCCGCCGGGCAGGACACTTAGGCTTC. Its translation is CASSFARRAGHLGF.

There are a few counts of this clonotype. The rearrangement uses TRBV13 and TRBJ1-1; tentatively, D is TRBD1 (6 bases). The CDR3 length is 13 residues. The V gene lost 5 bases and the J gene lost 5 bases, with 12 bases spanning the gap. Per the germline V gene, CDR1 is PRHDT and CDR2 is FYEKMQ (reference sequence). The chain's CDR3 is CASSTPGETEAFF. CDR3 in DNA: TGTGCCAGCAGCACCCCAGGGGAGACTGAAGCTTTCTTT.

This clonotype appeared many times. This rearrangement joins TRBV24-1 to TRBJ1-1; D unclear. The germline V and J ends were trimmed by 4 bases and 9 bases, with 8 bases remaining between them. Germline V CDR1 and CDR2: KGHDR, SFDVKD. The CDR3 runs to 11 residues. CDR3: CATSEGLQAFF. As DNA, the CDR3 is TGTGCCACCAGTGAAGGACTCCAAGCTTTCTTT.

This clonotype was seen once. The chain links TRBV6-1 to TRBJ2-7; TRBD2 aligns across 9 bases. In germline, CDR1 is MNHNS, CDR2 SASEGT. V shed 1 base and J 6 bases; nucleotides not matched to a gene: 10. This CDR3 has 16 residues. This chain's CDR3 is CASSEVVSSGTSEQYF. CDR3 sequence (DNA): TGTGCCAGCAGTGAAGTGGTGTCTAGCGGGACGAGCGAGCAGTACTTC.